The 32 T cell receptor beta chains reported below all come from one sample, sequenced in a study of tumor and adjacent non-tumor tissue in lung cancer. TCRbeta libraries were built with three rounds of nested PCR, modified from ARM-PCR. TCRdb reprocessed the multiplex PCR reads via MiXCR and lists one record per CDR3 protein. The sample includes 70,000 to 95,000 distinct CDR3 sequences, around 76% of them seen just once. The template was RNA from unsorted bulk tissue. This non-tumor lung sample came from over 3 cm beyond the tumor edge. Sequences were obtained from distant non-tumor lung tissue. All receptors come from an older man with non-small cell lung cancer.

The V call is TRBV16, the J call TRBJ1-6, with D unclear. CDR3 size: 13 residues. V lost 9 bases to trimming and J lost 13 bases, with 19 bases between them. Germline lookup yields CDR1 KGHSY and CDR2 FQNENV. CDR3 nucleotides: TGTGCCAGGAACCAATTGTCCCAGGCGCCCCTCCACTTT. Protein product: CARNQLSQAPLHF.

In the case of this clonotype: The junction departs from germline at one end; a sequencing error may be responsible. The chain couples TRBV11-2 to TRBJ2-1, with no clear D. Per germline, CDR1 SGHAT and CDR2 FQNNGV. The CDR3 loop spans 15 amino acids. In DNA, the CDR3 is TGTGCAAGCAGCTTGGGCAGGATATCCTACATTGAGCAGTTCTTC. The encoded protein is CASSLGRISYIEQFF.

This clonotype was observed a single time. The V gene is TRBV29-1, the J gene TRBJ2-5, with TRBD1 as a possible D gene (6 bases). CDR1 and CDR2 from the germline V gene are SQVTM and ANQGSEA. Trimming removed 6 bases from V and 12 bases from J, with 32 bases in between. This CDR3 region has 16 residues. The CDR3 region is CSVKPYLQTGQDTKYF. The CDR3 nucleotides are TGCAGCGTCAAGCCCTACCTCCAGACAGGTCAAGATACTAAGTACTTC.

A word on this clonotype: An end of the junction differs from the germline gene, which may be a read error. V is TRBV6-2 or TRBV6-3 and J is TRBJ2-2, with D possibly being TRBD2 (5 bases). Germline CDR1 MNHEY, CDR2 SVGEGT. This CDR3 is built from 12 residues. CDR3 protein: CVSSTNTGELSF. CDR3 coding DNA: TGTGTCAGCAGTACCAACACCGGGGAGCTGTCATTT.

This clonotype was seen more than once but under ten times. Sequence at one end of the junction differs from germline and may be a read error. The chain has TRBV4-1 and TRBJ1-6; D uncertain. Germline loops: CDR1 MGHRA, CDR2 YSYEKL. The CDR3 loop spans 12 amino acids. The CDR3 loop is CASSLFGFTLLF. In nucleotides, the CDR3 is TGCGCTAGCAGCCTCTTCGGGTTCACCCTCCTCTTT.

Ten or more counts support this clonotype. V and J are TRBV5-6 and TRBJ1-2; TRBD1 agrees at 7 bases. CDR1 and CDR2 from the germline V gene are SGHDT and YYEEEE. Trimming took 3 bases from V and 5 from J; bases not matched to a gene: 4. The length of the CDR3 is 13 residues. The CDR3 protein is CASSSDRKYGYTF. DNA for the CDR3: TGTGCCAGCAGCTCGGACAGGAAGTATGGCTACACCTTC.

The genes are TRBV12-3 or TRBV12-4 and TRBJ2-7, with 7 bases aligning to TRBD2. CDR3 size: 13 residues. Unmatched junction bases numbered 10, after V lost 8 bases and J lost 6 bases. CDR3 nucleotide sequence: TGTGCCAGCTCACCGGGAGGAGCTCGCGAGCAGTACTTC. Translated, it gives CASSPGGAREQYF.

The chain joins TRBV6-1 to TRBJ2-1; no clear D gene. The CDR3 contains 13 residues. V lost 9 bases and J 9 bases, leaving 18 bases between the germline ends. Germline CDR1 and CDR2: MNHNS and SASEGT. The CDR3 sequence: CARIGNYLREQFF. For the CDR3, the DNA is TGTGCCAGGATCGGTAACTACCTGCGTGAGCAGTTCTTC.

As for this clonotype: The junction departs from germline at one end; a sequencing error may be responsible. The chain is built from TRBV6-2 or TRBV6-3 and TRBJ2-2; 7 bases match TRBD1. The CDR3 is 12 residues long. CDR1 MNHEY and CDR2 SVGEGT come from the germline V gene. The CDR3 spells CASTTNTGELFF. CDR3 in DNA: TGTGCCAGCACTACCAACACAGGGGAACTGTTTTTT.

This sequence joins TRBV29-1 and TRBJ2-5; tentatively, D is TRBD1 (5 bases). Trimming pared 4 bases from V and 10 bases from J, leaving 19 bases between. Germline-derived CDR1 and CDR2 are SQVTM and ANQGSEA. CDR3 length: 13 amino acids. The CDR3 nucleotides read TGCAGCGTTGGGACATGGGATTTGGGGAACCAGTACTTC. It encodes CSVGTWDLGNQYF.

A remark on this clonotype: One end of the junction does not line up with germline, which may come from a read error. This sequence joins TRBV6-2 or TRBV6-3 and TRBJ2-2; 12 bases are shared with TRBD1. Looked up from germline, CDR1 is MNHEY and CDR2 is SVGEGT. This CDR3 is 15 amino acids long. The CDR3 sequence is CACSPGTGGTGELFF. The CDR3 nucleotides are TGTGCGTGCAGTCCCGGGACAGGGGGCACCGGGGAGTTGTTTTTT.

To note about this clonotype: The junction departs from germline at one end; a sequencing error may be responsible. The CDR3 bases are TGTGCCAGCAGTGCCCGAGGGACTAGCAGGAGGGCCCTTGAACAGCTCTTC. Its translation: CASSARGTSRRALEQLF. This chain links TRBV28 with TRBJ2-1; 9 bases are shared with TRBD2. CDR3 size: 17 residues. Germline V gene sequence: CDR1 MDHEN, CDR2 SYDVKM.

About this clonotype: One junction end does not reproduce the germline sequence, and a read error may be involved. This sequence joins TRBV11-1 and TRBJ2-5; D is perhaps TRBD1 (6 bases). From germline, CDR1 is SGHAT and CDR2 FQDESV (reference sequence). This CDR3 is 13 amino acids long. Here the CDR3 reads CASVSGVSENQYF. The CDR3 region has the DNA TGTGCCAGTGTGTCAGGGGTTTCGGAGAACCAGTACTTC.

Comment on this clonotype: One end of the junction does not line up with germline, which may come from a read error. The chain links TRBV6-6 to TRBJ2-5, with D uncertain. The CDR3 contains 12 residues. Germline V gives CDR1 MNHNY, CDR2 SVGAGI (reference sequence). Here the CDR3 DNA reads TGTACCAGCAGAGGCGTTATCGAGACCCAGTACTTC. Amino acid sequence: CTSRGVIETQYF.

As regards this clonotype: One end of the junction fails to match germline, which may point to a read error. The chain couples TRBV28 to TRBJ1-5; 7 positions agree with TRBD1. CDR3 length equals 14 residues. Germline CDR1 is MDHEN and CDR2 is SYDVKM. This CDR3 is CANRGTGYYQPQHF. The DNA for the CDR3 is TGTGCCAACAGGGGTACAGGGTACTATCAGCCCCAGCATTTC.

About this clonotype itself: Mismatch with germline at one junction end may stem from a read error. The CDR3 loop reads CSPQDSQGTEAFF. Here the CDR3 DNA reads TGTAGCCCACAGGACAGCCAGGGGACTGAGGCTTTCTTT. This rearrangement joins TRBV29-1 to TRBJ1-1, with D possibly TRBD1 on 6 matching bases. Germline values: CDR1 SQVTM, CDR2 ANQGSEA. CDR3 size: 13 residues.

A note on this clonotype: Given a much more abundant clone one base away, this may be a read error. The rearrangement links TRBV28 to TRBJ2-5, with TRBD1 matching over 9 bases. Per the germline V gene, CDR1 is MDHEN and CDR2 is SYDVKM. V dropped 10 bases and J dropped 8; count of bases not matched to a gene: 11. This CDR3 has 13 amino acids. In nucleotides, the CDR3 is TGTGCCACTACTACCCGGGACAGGGAAACCCAGTACTTC. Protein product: CATTTRDRETQYF.

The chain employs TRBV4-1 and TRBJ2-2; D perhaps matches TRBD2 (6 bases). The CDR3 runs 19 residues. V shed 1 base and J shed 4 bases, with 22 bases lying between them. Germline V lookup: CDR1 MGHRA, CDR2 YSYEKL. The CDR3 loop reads CASSQVSFWAGLVTGELFF. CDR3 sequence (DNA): TGCGCCAGCAGCCAAGTTTCATTCTGGGCGGGATTAGTCACCGGGGAGCTGTTTTTT.

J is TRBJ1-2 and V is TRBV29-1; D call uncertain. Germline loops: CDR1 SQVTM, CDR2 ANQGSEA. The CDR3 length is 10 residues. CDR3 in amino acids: CRVWMKRTTF. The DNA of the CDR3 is TGCAGGGTTTGGATGAAGCGTACGACCTTC.

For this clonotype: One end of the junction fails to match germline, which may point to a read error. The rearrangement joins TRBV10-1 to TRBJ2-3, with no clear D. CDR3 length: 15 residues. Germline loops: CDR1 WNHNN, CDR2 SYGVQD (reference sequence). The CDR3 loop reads CASNDGVAGTDTQYF. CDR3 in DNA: TGCGCTAGCAATGATGGGGTGGCTGGCACAGATACGCAGTATTTT.

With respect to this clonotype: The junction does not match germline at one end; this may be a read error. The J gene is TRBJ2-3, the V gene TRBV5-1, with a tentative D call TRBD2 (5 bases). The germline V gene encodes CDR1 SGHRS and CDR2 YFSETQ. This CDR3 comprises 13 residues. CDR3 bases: TGCGTCAGCAGATTGATCCCGGGGGATACGCAGTATTTT. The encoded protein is CVSRLIPGDTQYF. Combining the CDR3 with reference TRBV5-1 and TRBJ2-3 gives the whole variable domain KAGVTQTPRYLIKTRGQQVTLSCSPISGHRSVSWYQQTPGQGLQFLFEYFSETQRNKGNFPGRFSGRQFSNSRSEMNVSTLELGDSALYLCVSRLIPGDTQYFGPGTRLTVL.

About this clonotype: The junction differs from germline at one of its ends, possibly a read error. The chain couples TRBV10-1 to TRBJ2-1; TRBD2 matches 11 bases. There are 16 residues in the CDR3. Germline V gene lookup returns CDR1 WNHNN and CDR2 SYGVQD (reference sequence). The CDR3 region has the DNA TGCGCCAGCAGTCTTACTAGCGGGAGCTCCTACAATGAGCGGTTATTC. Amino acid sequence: CASSLTSGSSYNERLF.

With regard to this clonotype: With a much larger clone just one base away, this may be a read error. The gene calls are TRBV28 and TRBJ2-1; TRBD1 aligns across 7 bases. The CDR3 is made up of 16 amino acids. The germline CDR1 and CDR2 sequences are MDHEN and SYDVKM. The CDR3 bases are TGTGCCAGCAATTTACCAGGGGGACACCCCAATATTGAGCAGTTCTTC. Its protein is CASNLPGGHPNIEQFF.

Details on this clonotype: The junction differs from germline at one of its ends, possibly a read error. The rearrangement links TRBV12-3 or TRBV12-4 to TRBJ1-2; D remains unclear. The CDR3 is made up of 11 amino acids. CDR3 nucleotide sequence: TGTGCCAGCAGTTTAGACGAAGGCTACACCTTT. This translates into CASSLDEGYTF.

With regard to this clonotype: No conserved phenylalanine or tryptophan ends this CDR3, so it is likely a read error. The CDR3 region has the DNA TGTGCCAGCAGCATGGATCGTTCACCCCTCCACTTA. Protein: CASSMDRSPLHL. The chain has TRBV11-1 and TRBJ1-6; D is unclear. The germline CDR1 and CDR2 sequences are SGHAT and FQDESV (reference sequence). The CDR3 length is 12 residues. Trimming left V 5 bases short and J 9 bases short, with 8 bases between.

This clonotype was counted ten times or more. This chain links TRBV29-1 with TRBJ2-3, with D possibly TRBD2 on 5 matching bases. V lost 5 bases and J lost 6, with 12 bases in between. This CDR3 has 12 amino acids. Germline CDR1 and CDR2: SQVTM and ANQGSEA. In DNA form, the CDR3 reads TGCAGCGTTCGTGGAGGTCCCGATACGCAGTATTTT. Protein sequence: CSVRGGPDTQYF.

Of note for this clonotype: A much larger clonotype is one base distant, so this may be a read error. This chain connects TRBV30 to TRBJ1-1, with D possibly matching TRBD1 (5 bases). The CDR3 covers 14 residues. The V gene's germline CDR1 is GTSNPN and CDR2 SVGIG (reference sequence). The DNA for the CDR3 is TGTACCTCTAGTTCAGGGATTTGGAACACTGAAGCTTTCTTT. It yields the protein CTSSSGIWNTEAFF.

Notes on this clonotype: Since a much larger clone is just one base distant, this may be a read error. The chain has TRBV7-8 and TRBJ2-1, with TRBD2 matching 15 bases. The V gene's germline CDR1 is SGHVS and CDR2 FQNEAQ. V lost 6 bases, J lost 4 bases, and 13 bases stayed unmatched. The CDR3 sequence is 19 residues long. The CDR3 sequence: CASRLPPGLAGGGYNEQFF. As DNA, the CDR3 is TGTGCCAGCAGGTTACCCCCGGGACTAGCGGGAGGAGGGTACAATGAGCAGTTCTTC.

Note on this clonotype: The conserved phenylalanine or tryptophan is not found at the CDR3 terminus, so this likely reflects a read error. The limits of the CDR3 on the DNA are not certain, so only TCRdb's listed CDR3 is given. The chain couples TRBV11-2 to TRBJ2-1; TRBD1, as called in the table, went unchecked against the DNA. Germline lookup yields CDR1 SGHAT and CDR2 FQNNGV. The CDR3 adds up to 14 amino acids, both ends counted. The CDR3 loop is CASSESLGGNEQFI.

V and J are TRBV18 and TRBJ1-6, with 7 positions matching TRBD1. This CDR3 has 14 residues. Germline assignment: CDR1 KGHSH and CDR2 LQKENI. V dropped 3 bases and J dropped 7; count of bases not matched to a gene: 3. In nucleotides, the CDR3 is TGTGCCAGCTCACCCGGACAGGTAAATTCACCCCTCCACTTT. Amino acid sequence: CASSPGQVNSPLHF.

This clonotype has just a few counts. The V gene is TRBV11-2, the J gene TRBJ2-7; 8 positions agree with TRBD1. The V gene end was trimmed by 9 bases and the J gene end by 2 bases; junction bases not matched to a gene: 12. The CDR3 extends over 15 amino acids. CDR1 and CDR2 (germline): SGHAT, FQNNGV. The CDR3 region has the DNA TGTGCCAGTAGATTAGTTCAGGGGGCCCCCTACGAGCAGTACTTC. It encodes CASRLVQGAPYEQYF.

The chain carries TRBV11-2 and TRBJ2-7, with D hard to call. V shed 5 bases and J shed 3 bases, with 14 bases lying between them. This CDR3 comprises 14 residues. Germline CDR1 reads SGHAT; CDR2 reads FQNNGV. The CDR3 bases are TGTGCCAGCAGCGGGAACTGCATAAGCTACGAGCAGTACTTC. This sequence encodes CASSGNCISYEQYF.